This record covers a single TCR beta chain. The record originates from a study of PD-L1 blockade in urothelial cancer. Generated by immunoSEQ multiplex PCR, the TCRdb table keeps only in-frame clones and is missing some. Among 43,000 or so clones, 80% were seen once, and the ten largest hold about 17%. In germline, CDR1 is MNHEY, CDR2 SVGAGI. This CDR3 contains 15 residues. V lost 6 bases to trimming and J lost 4 bases; unmatched junction nucleotides: 7. Specified time point: pretreatment peripheral blood. The sequence was obtained from a man in his 60s with urothelial cancer. The V gene is TRBV6-5, the J gene TRBJ2-1, with 9 positions matching TRBD1. The sequences come from PBMCs, collected around atezolizumab (anti-PD-L1) treatment. The CDR3 loop is CASSTDRGLYNEQFF. The DNA of the CDR3 is TGTGCCAGCAGCACAGACAGGGGGTTGTACAATGAGCAGTTCTTC.